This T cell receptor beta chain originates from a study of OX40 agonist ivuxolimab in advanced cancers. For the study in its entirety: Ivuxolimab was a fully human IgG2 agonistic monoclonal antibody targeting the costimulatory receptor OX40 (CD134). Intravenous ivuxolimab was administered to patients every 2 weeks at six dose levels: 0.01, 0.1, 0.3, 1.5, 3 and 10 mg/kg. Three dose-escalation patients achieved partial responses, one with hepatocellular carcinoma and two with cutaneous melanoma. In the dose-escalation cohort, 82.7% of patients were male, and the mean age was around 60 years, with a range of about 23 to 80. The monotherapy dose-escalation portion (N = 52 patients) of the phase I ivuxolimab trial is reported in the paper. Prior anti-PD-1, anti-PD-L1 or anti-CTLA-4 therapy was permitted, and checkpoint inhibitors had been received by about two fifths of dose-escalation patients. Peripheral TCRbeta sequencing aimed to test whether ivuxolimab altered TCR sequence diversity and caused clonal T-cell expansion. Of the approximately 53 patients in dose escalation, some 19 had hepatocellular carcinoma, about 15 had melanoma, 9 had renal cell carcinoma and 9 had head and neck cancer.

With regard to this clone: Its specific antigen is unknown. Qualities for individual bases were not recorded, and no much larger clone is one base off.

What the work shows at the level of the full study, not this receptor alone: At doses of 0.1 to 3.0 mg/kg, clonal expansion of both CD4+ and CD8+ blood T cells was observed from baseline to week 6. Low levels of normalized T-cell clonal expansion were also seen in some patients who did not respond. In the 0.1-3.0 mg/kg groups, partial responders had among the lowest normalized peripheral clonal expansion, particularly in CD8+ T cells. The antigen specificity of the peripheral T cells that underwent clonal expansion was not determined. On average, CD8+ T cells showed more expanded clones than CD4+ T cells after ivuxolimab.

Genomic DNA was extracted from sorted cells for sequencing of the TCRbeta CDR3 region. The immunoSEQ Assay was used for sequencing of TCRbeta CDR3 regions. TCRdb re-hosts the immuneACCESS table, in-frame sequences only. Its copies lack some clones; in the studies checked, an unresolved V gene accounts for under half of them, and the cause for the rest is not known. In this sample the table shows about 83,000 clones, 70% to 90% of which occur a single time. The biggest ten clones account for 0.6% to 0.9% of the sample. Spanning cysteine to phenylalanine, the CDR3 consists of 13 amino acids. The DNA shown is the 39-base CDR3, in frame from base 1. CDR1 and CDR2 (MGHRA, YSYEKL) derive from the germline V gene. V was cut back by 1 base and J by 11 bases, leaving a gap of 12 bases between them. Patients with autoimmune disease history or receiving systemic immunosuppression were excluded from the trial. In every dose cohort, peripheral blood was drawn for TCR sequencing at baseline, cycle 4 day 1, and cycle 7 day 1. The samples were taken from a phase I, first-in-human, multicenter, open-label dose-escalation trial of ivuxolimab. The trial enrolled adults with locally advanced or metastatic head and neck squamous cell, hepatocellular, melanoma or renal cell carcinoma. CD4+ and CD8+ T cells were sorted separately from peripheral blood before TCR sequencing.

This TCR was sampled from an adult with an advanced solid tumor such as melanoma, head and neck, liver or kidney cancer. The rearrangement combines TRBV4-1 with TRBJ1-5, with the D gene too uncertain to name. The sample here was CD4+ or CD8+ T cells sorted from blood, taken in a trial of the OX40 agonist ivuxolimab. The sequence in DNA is TGCGCCAGCAGCCAAGTCTTGGTAAAGGCCCAGCATTTT. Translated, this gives CASSQVLVKAQHF.